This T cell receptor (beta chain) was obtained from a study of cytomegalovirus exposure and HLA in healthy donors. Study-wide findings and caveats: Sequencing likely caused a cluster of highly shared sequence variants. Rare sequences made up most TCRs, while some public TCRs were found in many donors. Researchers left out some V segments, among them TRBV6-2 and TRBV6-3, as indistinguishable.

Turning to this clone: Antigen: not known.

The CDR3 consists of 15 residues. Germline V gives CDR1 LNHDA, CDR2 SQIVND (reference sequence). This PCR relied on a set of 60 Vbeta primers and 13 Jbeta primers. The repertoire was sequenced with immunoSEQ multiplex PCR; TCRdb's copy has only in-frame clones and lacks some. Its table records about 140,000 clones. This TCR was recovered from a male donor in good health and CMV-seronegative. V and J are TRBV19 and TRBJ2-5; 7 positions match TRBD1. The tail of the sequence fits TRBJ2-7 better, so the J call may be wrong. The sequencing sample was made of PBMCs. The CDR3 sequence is CASSLGTGQSYEQYF. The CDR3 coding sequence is TGTGCCAGTAGCCTTGGCACGGGACAGAGCTACGAGCAGTACTTC.